A single sample is the source of the 9 T cell receptor beta chains below, sequenced in a study of control samples from healthy donors and cancer patients. Clones were sequenced by immunoSEQ multiplex PCR, and TCRdb holds only the in-frame ones, with some missing. The sample comprises 120,000 or so clones, about 87% of which are singletons, and about an eighth rests with the top ten. Sequenced input: blood. The receptors stem from a man aged 25 to 40 in good health.

The J gene is TRBJ2-7, the V gene TRBV6-4; 9 bases fit TRBD1. V lost 5 bases to trimming and J lost 1 base; unmatched junction nucleotides: 9. Germline V gene data show CDR1 as MRHNA and CDR2 as SNTAGT. CDR3 size: 16 residues. As DNA, the CDR3 is TGTGCCAGCAGTTATGTTGGGACAGGGCCTTCCTACGAGCAGTACGTC. Amino acid sequence: CASSYVGTGPSYEQYV.

The rearrangement joins TRBV10-3 to TRBJ1-1, with 8 bases identical to TRBD1. The CDR3 runs 15 residues. Trimming at V came to 6 bases and at J to 1 base, leaving 7 bases not matched to a gene. The V gene's germline CDR1 is ENHRY and CDR2 SYGVKD. The CDR3 region is CAISDPTGGNTEAFF. CDR3 DNA sequence: TGTGCCATCAGCGACCCTACAGGGGGGAACACTGAAGCTTTCTTT.

The gene calls are TRBV11-2 and TRBJ1-1; 7 bases fit TRBD1. In germline, CDR1 is SGHAT, CDR2 FQNNGV. There are 14 residues in the CDR3. V shed 5 bases and J 5 bases; nucleotides not matched to a gene: 8. Written as DNA, the CDR3 is TGTGCCAGCAGCATCGACAGGGTGGAAACTGAAGCTTTCTTT. Translation gives CASSIDRVETEAFF. Full variable domain (remainder filled in from reference TRBV11-2 and TRBJ1-1): EAGVAQSPRYKIIEKRQSVAFWCNPISGHATLYWYQQILGQGPKLLIQFQNNGVVDDSQLPKDRFSAERLKGVDSTLKIQPAKLEDSAVYLCASSIDRVETEAFFGQGTRLTVV.

This sequence joins TRBV12-3 or TRBV12-4 and TRBJ1-2, with D unclear. The CDR3 has 13 residues. V gave up 1 base and J gave up 4 bases, with 7 bases separating them. The CDR3: CASSLGEAYGYTF. In DNA form, the CDR3 reads TGTGCCAGCAGTTTAGGGGAAGCCTATGGCTACACCTTC.

The chain has TRBV7-8 and TRBJ1-4, with D possibly TRBD1 on 5 matching bases. The germline V gene has CDR1 SGHVS and CDR2 FQNEAQ. V shed 5 bases and J shed 2 bases, with 12 bases lying between them. The CDR3 covers 15 residues. This CDR3 is CASSHQGVTNEKLFF. CDR3 bases: TGTGCCAGCAGCCACCAGGGTGTGACTAATGAAAAACTGTTTTTT.

The chain combines TRBV5-3 with TRBJ1-5; TRBD1 agrees at 7 bases. TRBV5-3 is an ORF, with its function uncertain. CDR3 length: 15 amino acids. V gave up 4 bases and J gave up 1 base; unmatched junction bases: 5. The CDR3 loop reads CARSMGQRSNQPQHF. The CDR3 coding sequence is TGTGCCAGAAGCATGGGACAGAGAAGCAATCAGCCCCAGCATTTT.

The CDR3 coding sequence is TGTGCCAGCAGTGATCTCGGTATTGGCTACACCTTC. Translated: CASSDLGIGYTF. The chain combines TRBV6-1 with TRBJ1-2; no clear D. With 3 bases removed from V and 7 bases from J, the gap between germline ends came to 9 bases. This CDR3 comprises 12 residues. Germline loops: CDR1 MNHNS, CDR2 SASEGT.

The chain is built from TRBV7-9 and TRBJ2-2; no clear D. V lost 1 base to trimming and J lost 6 bases, with 6 bases between them. The germline V gene encodes CDR1 SEHNR and CDR2 FQNEAQ (reference sequence). CDR3 length: 13 amino acids. The CDR3 bases are TGTGCCAGCAGCTTAGTTCCAGCCGGGGAGCTGTTTTTT. This gives the protein CASSLVPAGELFF.

This clone was seen more than once but under ten times. The chain carries TRBV7-3 and TRBJ2-3, with a possible D match to TRBD1 (8 bases). This CDR3 has 16 amino acids. V was pared by 5 bases and J by 4 bases, with 19 bases between. Germline V gene data show CDR1 as SGHTA and CDR2 as FQGTGA. CDR3 residues: CASSPGGQDRSDTQYF. The CDR3 DNA follows: TGTGCCAGCAGCCCGGGGGGACAGGATAGATCAGATACGCAGTATTTT.